This T cell receptor (beta chain) was sequenced for a study of identical twins (TCRdb year 2016). Background for the entire study: To test whether fetal clonotypes persist, the study used deep sequencing on TCR alpha and beta repertoires from monozygotic twins, unrelated adults of various ages, and cord blood. To rule out contamination, the twin experiments were replicated at different times with different library preparation protocols. Study-wide conclusions, independent of this receptor: A weaker excess of twin sharing was found in beta out-of-frame sequences because the signal-to-noise ratio was lowered by fewer shared sequences. Invariant T cells such as MAIT and iNKT could partly confound zero-insertion analyses, although diverse VJ usage argued against such confounding for most clonotypes. Compared with coincidental sharing between unrelated individuals, out-of-frame TCR alpha sequences shared between twins had an excess of sequences with low generation probability. Abundant cord blood beta clonotypes carried fewer insertions; young adult naive repertoires showed a weaker similar trend, while memory repertoires showed none. Recombination models systematically underestimated out-of-frame TCR alpha sharing in monozygotic twins but agreed with sharing between unrelated individuals. Because the same donors could not be followed over many years, the conclusions relied on cross-sectional statistical analysis.

Including the terminal cysteine and phenylalanine, the CDR3 comprises 17 residues. Of the read, only the CDR3 DNA is kept; its 51 bases are in frame from base 1. The CDR1 and CDR2 encoded by the germline V gene are SGHTS and YDEGEE. Germline trimming amounts to 0 bases on V and 9 bases on J, with 14 as the count of junction bases outside the gene matches. Receptor amplification or capture employed 5' RACE. Sequencing was performed on an Illumina HiSeq 2000. A universal primer binding site was introduced by template switching, and a unique molecular identifier was present in the final cDNA, enabling accurate counting of TCR cDNA molecules. Specific primers in the conserved constant-segment region were used to synthesize first-strand cDNA for the TCR alpha and beta chains. Each cDNA library was double barcoded, with a SMART-Mk sample barcode plus Illumina barcodes, to control for contamination. Two successive PCR steps introduced TruSeq adapter sequences along with Illumina sample barcodes. The TCR alpha and beta cDNA libraries were sequenced on the Illumina HiSeq platform using custom primers. The source study handled its data this way. Raw reads were processed with MiGEC to extract unique molecular identifiers, and MiXCR was used to determine CDR3 positions. For each individual, recombination models were inferred using an EM algorithm with the repgenHMM and IGoR tools. The analysis of shared clonotypes was done with the tcR package in R, with sharing normalized by the product of cloneset sizes. Out-of-frame nonproductive sequences were analyzed to study raw recombination free of thymic and clonal selection effects. In TCRdb, the public reads were trimmed at Q25 with fastp and aligned with MiXCR, with productive beta chains retained. Rows with a matching CDR3 protein are joined into one entry that keeps the most common DNA and genes. TCRdb, not the original authors, processed these V and J calls. This sample holds 200,000 to 250,000 distinct CDR3 sequences; 6% to 9% were observed only once. 1.5% to 2.5% of the sample goes to the ten largest clones.

Concerning this clonotype itself: Its antigen remains unidentified. No base-level quality is on record; no much larger clone is a single base apart.

Every donor in the study was a healthy Caucasian. The twin cohort consisted of three pairs of female monozygotic twins, all aged about 18 to 29 years. Miltenyi CD45RO+ enrichment and human naive T-cell isolation kits were used to isolate memory (CD45RO+) and naive T cells from PBMC. This sample was also put to use in a study of yellow fever vaccine responses in identical twins. The second investigation adds: According to the authors, the vaccine-induced T cell response in identical twins seemed to be partly convergent and partly specific to each individual. In identical twins, the study followed T cell clones that responded to the vaccine with precision.

Sequencing used memory (CD45RO+) T cells sorted from blood. The cell subset or site tag for this specimen amounts to: CD45RO+ enriched T cells. This receptor was identified in a woman between 18 and 29 years old in good health. Recombination connected TRBV5-8 to TRBJ2-1; 8 central bases correspond to TRBD2. CDR3 region: CASSLELAEGVAVEQFF. The nucleotide sequence reads as follows: TGTGCCAGCAGCTTGGAACTAGCGGAAGGTGTTGCGGTTGAGCAGTTCTTC.